This is a list of T cell receptor beta chains from one sample in a study of T cell responses to AZD1222 COVID-19 vaccine. This table comes from immunoSEQ multiplex PCR, and its TCRdb copy is limited to in-frame clones, with some not included. The sample records over 200,000 clones, approximately 94% being singletons. The sequences come from peripheral blood, collected 28 days after the second dose of the MenACWY control vaccine. These receptor sequences come from an adult who received the MenACWY meningococcal vaccine as a control. Both conserved end residues are part of each CDR3.

j_call: TRBJ2-7
v_call: TRBV11-2
cdr3_aa: CASSLDRGLYEQYF

j_call: TRBJ2-7
v_call: TRBV7-9
cdr3_aa: CASSTGLAGSYEQYF

j_call: TRBJ1-1
v_call: TRBV27
cdr3_aa: CASTSGLNTEAFF

j_call: TRBJ1-2
v_call: TRBV10-3
cdr3_aa: CAISGGRASTF

j_call: TRBJ1-6
v_call: TRBV5-1
cdr3_aa: CASSDRALYNSPLHF

j_call: TRBJ1-5
v_call: TRBV4-2
cdr3_aa: CASSQDVLNQPQHF

j_call: TRBJ1-2
v_call: TRBV5-1
cdr3_aa: CASSLSNNRGYTF

j_call: TRBJ1-2
v_call: TRBV3-1/TRBV3-2
cdr3_aa: CASSQGGHGYGYTF

j_call: TRBJ2-3
v_call: TRBV7-2
cdr3_aa: CASSLGAGLTSDTQYF

j_call: TRBJ1-5
v_call: TRBV6-6
cdr3_aa: CASSTGGNNQPQHF

j_call: TRBJ2-3
v_call: TRBV9
cdr3_aa: CASSGGARDTQYF

j_call: TRBJ2-2
v_call: TRBV6-5
cdr3_aa: CASSYGGGGATGELFF

j_call: TRBJ2-7
v_call: TRBV11-1
cdr3_aa: CASSPPQREGSYEQYF

j_call: TRBJ1-1
v_call: TRBV4-3
cdr3_aa: CASSSGTGGTEAFF

j_call: TRBJ1-2
v_call: TRBV3-1/TRBV3-2
cdr3_aa: CASSQYYGYTF

j_call: TRBJ1-5
v_call: TRBV12-3/TRBV12-4
cdr3_aa: CASSAQGGQPQHF

j_call: TRBJ1-2
v_call: TRBV28
cdr3_aa: CASSLGDRRVGYTF

j_call: TRBJ2-1
v_call: TRBV6-2/TRBV6-3
cdr3_aa: CASSAGGSSGNEQFF

j_call: TRBJ1-5
v_call: TRBV27
cdr3_aa: CASSSGGGPQHF

j_call: TRBJ1-4
v_call: TRBV19
cdr3_aa: CASSIELNEKLFF

j_call: TRBJ1-2
v_call: TRBV5-1
cdr3_aa: CASSLVVGDYGYTF

j_call: TRBJ2-7
v_call: TRBV19
cdr3_aa: CANTPLGEYEQYF

j_call: TRBJ2-1
v_call: TRBV28
cdr3_aa: CASSLFFRQGNEQFF

j_call: TRBJ2-3
v_call: TRBV19
cdr3_aa: CASRKRDGTDTQYF

j_call: TRBJ1-3
v_call: TRBV28
cdr3_aa: CASSLLAGNTIYF

j_call: TRBJ1-1
v_call: TRBV5-4
cdr3_aa: CASSLPGTGAFF

j_call: TRBJ2-5
v_call: TRBV9
cdr3_aa: CASSATGDTLGETQYF

j_call: TRBJ2-5
v_call: TRBV18
cdr3_aa: CASSPLRQGETQYF

j_call: TRBJ2-3
v_call: TRBV4-2
cdr3_aa: CASSQDTPDGTDTQYF

j_call: TRBJ1-1
v_call: TRBV6-5
cdr3_aa: CASSYSEKGGTEAFF

j_call: TRBJ1-1
v_call: TRBV14
cdr3_aa: CASSHGGGTEAFF

j_call: TRBJ2-1
v_call: TRBV14
cdr3_aa: CASSQRALAGFSNEQFF

j_call: TRBJ1-2
v_call: TRBV6-5
cdr3_aa: CASRPNDYGYTF

j_call: TRBJ2-5
v_call: TRBV5-4
cdr3_aa: CASSLDTETQYF

j_call: TRBJ2-2
v_call: TRBV5-5
cdr3_aa: CASSFDRGSLAGELFF

j_call: TRBJ2-7
v_call: TRBV19
cdr3_aa: CASTNKPGDEQYF

j_call: TRBJ2-6
v_call: TRBV18
cdr3_aa: CASSPQQGRQGGYVLTF

j_call: TRBJ1-1
v_call: TRBV7-2
cdr3_aa: CASSLGGGLVSEAFF

j_call: TRBJ1-2
v_call: TRBV5-1
cdr3_aa: CASSSDYGYTF

j_call: TRBJ1-2
v_call: TRBV29-1
cdr3_aa: CSVERTGSLQNGYTF

j_call: TRBJ2-1
v_call: TRBV7-9
cdr3_aa: CASSFDNEQFF

j_call: TRBJ2-7
v_call: TRBV28
cdr3_aa: CASSQTDEGLKIEQYF

j_call: TRBJ1-4
v_call: TRBV19
cdr3_aa: CASSLVSSTNEKLFF

j_call: TRBJ2-3
v_call: TRBV10-2
cdr3_aa: CASSESSGSTDTQYF

j_call: TRBJ1-2
v_call: TRBV5-1
cdr3_aa: CASRVGDGNGYTF

j_call: TRBJ2-2
v_call: TRBV7-2
cdr3_aa: CASSLFKSTGELFF

j_call: TRBJ1-6
v_call: TRBV14
cdr3_aa: CASSQVGGNSPLHF

j_call: TRBJ1-5
v_call: TRBV6-5
cdr3_aa: CASSSPDRGPAMSQHF

j_call: TRBJ2-7
v_call: TRBV28
cdr3_aa: CASSLRGGPTRYEQYF

j_call: TRBJ2-1
v_call: TRBV11-1
cdr3_aa: CASSLAAGDFEQFF

j_call: TRBJ1-1
v_call: TRBV5-1
cdr3_aa: CASTPTGNTEAFF

j_call: TRBJ2-2
v_call: TRBV11-2
cdr3_aa: CASSLAGGQGTGELFF

j_call: TRBJ2-5
v_call: TRBV4-3
cdr3_aa: CASSQDGGETQYF

j_call: TRBJ2-7
v_call: TRBV6-6
cdr3_aa: CASSYSGTGPSYEQYF

j_call: TRBJ1-4
v_call: TRBV18
cdr3_aa: CASSPGTGGNEKLFF

j_call: TRBJ2-5
v_call: TRBV5-6
cdr3_aa: CASSLGTGGLQETQYF

j_call: TRBJ1-2
v_call: TRBV6-1
cdr3_aa: CASSERDRNNYGYTF

j_call: TRBJ1-4
v_call: TRBV27
cdr3_aa: CASSLSQPGRTGEKLFF